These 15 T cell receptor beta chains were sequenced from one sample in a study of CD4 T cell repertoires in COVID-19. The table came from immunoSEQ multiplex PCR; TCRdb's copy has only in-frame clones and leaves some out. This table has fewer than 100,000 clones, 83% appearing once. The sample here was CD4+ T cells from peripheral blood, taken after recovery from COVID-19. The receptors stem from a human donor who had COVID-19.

This CDR3 reads CAISESTGTDTQYF. The CDR3 region has the DNA TGTGCCATCAGTGAGTCGACAGGCACAGATACGCAGTATTTT. The V and J genes are TRBV10-3 and TRBJ2-3, with TRBD1 as a possible D gene (5 bases). Trimming removed 0 bases from V and 1 base from J, with 5 bases in between. CDR3 size: 14 residues. Germline V gene lookup returns CDR1 ENHRY and CDR2 SYGVKD.

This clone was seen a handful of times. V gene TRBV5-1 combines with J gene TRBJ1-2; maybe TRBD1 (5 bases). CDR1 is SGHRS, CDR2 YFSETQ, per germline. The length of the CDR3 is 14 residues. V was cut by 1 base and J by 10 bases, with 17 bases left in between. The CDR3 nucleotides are TGCGCCAGCAGCTTGTCGGGCAGTCAACAGGCCTACACCTTC. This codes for CASSLSGSQQAYTF.

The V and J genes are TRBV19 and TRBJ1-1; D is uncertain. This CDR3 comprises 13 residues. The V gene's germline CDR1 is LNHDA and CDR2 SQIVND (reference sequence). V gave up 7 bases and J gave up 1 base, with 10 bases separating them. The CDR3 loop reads CASTLSWNTEAFF. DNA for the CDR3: TGTGCCAGTACCCTCAGTTGGAACACTGAAGCTTTCTTT.

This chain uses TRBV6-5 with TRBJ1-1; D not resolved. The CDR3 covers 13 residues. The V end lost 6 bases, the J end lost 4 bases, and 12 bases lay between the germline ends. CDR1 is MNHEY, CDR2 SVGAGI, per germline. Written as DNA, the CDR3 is TGTGCCAGCAGCGGCGCGGGGTTCACTGAAGCTTTCTTT. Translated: CASSGAGFTEAFF.

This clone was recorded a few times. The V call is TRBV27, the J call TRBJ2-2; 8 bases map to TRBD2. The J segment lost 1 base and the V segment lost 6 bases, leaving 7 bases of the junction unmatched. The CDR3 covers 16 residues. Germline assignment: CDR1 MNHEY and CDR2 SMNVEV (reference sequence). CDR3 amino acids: CASSRTSGLNTGELFF. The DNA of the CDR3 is TGTGCCAGCAGCCGCACTAGCGGACTGAACACCGGGGAGCTGTTTTTT.

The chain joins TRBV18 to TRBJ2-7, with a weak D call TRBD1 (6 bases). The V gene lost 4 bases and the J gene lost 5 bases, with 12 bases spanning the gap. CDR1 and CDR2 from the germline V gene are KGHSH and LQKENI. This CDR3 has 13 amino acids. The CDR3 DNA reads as TGTGCCAGCTCACGCAGGGGAGAGGACGAGCAGTACTTC. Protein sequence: CASSRRGEDEQYF.

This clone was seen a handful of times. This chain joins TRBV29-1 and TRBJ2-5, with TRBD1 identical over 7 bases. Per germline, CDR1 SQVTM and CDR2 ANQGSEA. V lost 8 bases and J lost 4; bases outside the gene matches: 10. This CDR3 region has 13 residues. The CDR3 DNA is TGCAGCTTTCGACAGGGCGGGTCAGAGACCCAGTACTTC. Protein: CSFRQGGSETQYF.

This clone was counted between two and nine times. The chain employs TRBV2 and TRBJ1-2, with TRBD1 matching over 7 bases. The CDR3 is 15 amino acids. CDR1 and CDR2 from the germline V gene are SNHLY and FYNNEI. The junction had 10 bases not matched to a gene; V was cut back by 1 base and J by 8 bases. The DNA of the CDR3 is TGTGCCAGCAGTGAAGAAGGGGGCGCAGGCGTCGGCTACACCTTC. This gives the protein CASSEEGGAGVGYTF.

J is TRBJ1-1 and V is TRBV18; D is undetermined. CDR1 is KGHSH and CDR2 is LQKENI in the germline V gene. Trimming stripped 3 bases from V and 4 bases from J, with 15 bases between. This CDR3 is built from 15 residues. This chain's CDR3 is CASSPRVDSSTEAFF. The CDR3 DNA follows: TGTGCCAGCTCACCCCGTGTGGACTCGAGCACTGAAGCTTTCTTT.

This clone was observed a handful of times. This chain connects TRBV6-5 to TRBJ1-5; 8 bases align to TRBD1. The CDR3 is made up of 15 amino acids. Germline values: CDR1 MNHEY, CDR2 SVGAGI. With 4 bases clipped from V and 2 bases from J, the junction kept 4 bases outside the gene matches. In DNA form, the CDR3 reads TGTGCCAGCAGTTGGAAGACAGGGGGCAATCAGCCCCAGCATTTT. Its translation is CASSWKTGGNQPQHF.

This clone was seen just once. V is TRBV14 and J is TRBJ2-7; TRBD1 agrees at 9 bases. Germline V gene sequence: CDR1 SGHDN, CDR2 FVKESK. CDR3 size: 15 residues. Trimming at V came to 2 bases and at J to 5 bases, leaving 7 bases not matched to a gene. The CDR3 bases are TGTGCCAGCAGCCAACAGGGGACAGGGAGCAACGAGCAGTACTTC. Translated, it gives CASSQQGTGSNEQYF.

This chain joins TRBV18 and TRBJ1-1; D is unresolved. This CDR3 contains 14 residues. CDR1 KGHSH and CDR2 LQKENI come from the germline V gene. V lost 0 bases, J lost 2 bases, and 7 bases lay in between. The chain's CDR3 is CASSPPTGNTEAFF. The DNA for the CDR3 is TGTGCCAGCTCACCACCGACGGGTAACACTGAAGCTTTCTTT.

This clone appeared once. CDR3 DNA sequence: TGTGCCTGGAAGAGGTCGGGCTCTGGGGCCAACGTCCTGACTTTC. Translating it yields CAWKRSGSGANVLTF. This rearrangement joins TRBV30 to TRBJ2-6; D is uncertain. CDR1 GTSNPN and CDR2 SVGIG come from the germline V gene (reference sequence). The CDR3 covers 15 residues. V shed 4 bases and J shed 0 bases, with 10 bases lying between them.

CDR3 DNA sequence: TGTGCCAGCACCTCAACAGGGGGAAACACTGAAGCTTTCTTT. Protein: CASTSTGGNTEAFF. The chain recombines TRBV27 with TRBJ1-1, with TRBD1 matching over 8 bases. Germline V gene lookup returns CDR1 MNHEY and CDR2 SMNVEV (reference sequence). J was trimmed by 2 bases and V by 7 bases; bases with no gene match: 6. The CDR3 contains 14 residues.

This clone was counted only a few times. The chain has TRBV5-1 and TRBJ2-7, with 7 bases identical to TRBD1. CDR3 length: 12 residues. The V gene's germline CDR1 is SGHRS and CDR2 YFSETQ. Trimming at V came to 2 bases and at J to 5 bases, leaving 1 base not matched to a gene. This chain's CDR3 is CASSFQGDEQYF. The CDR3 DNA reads TGCGCCAGCAGCTTCCAGGGGGACGAGCAGTACTTC.